The T cell receptor beta chain described here comes from a study of T-cell reconstitution after alpha-beta-depleted transplantation in children. In this sample, this clonotype turned up many times. Its target is not known. Points from the study as a whole: The high TCRbeta diversity at day 60 in some patients came from surviving recipient T cells and thymic progenitors. Newly produced T cells mostly provided counts and TCRbeta diversity after one year, as hyperexpanded clones declined. Expanded graft clones, several hundred of them, were reportedly the source of alpha-beta T cells about two months after transplant.

Trimming pared 2 bases from V and 7 bases from J, leaving 23 bases between. The CDR3 consists of 18 residues. The germline V gene has CDR1 MNHEY and CDR2 SVGAGI. During its preparation, the TCRbeta library received unique molecular identifiers. TCRdb recomputed calls from the PCR reads with MiXCR, one row per CDR3 protein. Found here are about 120,000 distinct CDR3 sequences, about 23% of them singletons; the top ten hold roughly a tenth. The chain uses TRBV6-5 and TRBJ2-2; a weak D match, TRBD2 (6 bases). This receptor was taken from a male patient between 2 and 10 years old who had a stem cell transplant for chronic granulomatous disease, so the T cells may come from the graft donor. Material: PBMCs, mostly from graft donor cells, obtained 180 days after TCRalphabeta/CD19-depleted stem cell transplant. This CDR3 reads CASSYPLIPGQGGGELFF. The DNA of the CDR3 is TGTGCCAGCAGTTACCCCCTTATCCCGGGGCAGGGAGGCGGGGAGCTGTTTTTT.